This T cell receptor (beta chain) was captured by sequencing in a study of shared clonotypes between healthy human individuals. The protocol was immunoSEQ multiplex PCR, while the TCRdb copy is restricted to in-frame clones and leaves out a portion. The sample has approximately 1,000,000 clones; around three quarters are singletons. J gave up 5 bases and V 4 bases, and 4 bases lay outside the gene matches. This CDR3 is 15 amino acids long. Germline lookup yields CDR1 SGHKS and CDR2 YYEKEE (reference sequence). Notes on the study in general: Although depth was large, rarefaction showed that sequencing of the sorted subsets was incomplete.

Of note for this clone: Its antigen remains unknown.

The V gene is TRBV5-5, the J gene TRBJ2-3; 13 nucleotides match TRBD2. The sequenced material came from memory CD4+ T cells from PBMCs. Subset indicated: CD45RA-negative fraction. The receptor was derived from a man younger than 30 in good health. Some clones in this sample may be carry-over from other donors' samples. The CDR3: CASSRWTSGGDTQYF. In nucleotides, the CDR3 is TGTGCCAGCAGCCGCTGGACTAGCGGGGGAGATACGCAGTATTTT.